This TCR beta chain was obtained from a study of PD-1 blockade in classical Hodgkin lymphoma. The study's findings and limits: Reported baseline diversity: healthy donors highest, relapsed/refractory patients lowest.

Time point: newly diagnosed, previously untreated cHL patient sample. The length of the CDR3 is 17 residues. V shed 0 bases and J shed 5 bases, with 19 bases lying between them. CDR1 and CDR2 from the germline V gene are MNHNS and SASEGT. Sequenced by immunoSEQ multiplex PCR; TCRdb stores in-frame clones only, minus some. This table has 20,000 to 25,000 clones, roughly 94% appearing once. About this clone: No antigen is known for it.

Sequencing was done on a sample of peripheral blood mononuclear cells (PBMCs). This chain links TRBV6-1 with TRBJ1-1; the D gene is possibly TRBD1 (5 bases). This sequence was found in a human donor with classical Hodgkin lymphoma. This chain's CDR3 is CASSEASSGYWGTEAFF. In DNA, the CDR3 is TGTGCCAGCAGTGAAGCTAGTAGTGGGTATTGGGGGACTGAAGCTTTCTTT.